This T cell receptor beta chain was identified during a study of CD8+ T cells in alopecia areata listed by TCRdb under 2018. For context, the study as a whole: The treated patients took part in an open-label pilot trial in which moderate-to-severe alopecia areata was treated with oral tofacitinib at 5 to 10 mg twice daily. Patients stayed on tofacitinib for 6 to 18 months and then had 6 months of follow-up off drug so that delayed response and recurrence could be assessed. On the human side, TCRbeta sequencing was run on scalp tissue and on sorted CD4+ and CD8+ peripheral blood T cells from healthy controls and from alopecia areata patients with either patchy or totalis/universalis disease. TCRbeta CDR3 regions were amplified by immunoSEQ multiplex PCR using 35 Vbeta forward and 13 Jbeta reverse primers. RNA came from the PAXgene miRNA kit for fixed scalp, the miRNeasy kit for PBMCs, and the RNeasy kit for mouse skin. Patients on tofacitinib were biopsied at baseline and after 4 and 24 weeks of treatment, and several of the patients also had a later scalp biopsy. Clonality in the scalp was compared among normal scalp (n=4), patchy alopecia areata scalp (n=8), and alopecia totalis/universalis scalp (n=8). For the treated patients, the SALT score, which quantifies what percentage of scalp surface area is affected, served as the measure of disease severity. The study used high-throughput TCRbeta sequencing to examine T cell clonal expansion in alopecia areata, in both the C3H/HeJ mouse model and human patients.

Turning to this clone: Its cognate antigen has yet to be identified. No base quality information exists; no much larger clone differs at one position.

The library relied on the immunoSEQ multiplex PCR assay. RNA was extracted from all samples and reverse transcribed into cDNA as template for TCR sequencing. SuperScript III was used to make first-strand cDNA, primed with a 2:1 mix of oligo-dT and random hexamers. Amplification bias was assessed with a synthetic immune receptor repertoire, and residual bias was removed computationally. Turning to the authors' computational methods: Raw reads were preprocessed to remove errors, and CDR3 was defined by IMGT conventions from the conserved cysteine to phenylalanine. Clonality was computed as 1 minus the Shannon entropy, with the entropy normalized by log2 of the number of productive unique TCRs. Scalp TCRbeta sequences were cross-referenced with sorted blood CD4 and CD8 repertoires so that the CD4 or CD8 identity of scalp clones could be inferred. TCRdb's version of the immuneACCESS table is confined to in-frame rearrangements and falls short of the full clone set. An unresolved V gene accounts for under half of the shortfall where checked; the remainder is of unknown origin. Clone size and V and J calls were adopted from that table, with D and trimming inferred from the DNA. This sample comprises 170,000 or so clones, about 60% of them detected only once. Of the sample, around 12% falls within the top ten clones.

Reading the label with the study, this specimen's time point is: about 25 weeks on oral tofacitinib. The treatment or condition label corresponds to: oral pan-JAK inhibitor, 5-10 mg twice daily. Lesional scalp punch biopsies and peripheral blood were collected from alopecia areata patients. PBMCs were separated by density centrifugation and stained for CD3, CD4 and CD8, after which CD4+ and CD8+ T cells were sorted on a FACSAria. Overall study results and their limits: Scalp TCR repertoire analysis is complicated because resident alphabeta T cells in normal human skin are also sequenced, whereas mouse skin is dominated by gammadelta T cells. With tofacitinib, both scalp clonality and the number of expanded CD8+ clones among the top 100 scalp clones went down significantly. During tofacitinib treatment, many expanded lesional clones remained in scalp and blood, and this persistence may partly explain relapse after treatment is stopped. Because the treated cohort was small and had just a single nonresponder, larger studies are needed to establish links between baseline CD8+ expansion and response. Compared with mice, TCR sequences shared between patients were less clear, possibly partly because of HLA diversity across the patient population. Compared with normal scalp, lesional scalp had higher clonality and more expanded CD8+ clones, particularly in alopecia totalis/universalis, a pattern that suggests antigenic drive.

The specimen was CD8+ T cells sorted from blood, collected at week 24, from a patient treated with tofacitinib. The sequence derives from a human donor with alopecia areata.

The DNA is as follows: TGCAGCGTTGAAGGTGACAAACGACAGGGGGGTGGGAACACCGGGGAGCTGTTTTTT. It translates as CSVEGDKRQGGGNTGELFF. The chain is encoded by TRBV29-1 joined to TRBJ2-2, with 9 middle bases fitting TRBD1. The germline V gene provides CDR1 SQVTM and CDR2 ANQGSEA. Trimming accounts for 1 base at V and 1 base at J, while the number of junction bases matched to no gene is 13. The CDR3 covers 19 residues, taking in both the cysteine and the phenylalanine. Of all the DNA, just the CDR3 is kept, 57 bases in frame from base 1.